One and the same sample provided the 6 T cell receptor beta chains below, sequenced in a study of cytomegalovirus exposure and HLA in healthy donors. PCR was performed using 60 Vbeta and 13 Jbeta primers. The table came from immunoSEQ multiplex PCR; TCRdb's copy has only in-frame clones and leaves some out. Here the sample spans tens of thousands of clones, roughly 86% being singletons. Material: PBMCs. These receptors came from a human donor in good health.

The V and J genes are TRBV30 and TRBJ1-5; D is perhaps TRBD1 (6 bases). Germline CDR1 GTSNPN, CDR2 SVGIG (reference sequence). V was shortened by 0 bases and J by 5 bases, with 14 bases between the two germline ends. This CDR3 spans 15 amino acids. This CDR3 is CAWSVRTALDQPQHF. The CDR3 DNA reads as TGTGCCTGGAGTGTAAGGACAGCCCTCGATCAGCCCCAGCATTTT.

The sample holds a few counts of this clone. V gene TRBV27 combines with J gene TRBJ2-7, with 8 bases fitting TRBD1. Germline V gene lookup returns CDR1 MNHEY and CDR2 SMNVEV (reference sequence). The CDR3 has 14 residues. The trim removed 2 bases at V and 5 bases at J, leaving 5 bases unmatched. CDR3 sequence (DNA): TGTGCCAGCAGTTTAGGGGCGACAGGGGACGAGCAGTACTTC. Translation: CASSLGATGDEQYF.

This chain joins TRBV11-3 and TRBJ2-2; TRBD2 agrees at 11 bases. The germline gives CDR1 SGHNT, CDR2 YENEEA. V was clipped by 8 bases and J by 5 bases; unmatched bases: 4. This CDR3 contains 14 residues. CDR3 residues: CASGRLAGTGELFF. CDR3 DNA sequence: TGTGCCAGCGGTAGACTAGCGGGGACCGGGGAGCTGTTTTTT.

This clone has more than one count but fewer than ten. The chain carries TRBV5-4 and TRBJ2-1, with 8 bases identical to TRBD2. V shed 2 bases and J 4 bases; nucleotides not matched to a gene: 5. Germline values: CDR1 SGHNT, CDR2 YYREEE (reference sequence). CDR3 length: 15 residues. The CDR3 DNA reads TGTGCCAGCAGCTTCCCGGGGGGGCGGTACAATGAGCAGTTCTTC. Protein product: CASSFPGGRYNEQFF.

The chain joins TRBV25-1 to TRBJ2-1, with TRBD2 matching over 8 bases. Per germline, CDR1 MGHDK and CDR2 SYGVNS. The junction had 14 bases not matched to a gene; V was cut back by 3 bases and J by 4 bases. The CDR3 is 18 residues long. The CDR3 reads CASSDPGASGLEYNEQFF. CDR3 bases: TGTGCCAGCAGTGACCCGGGGGCTAGCGGGCTTGAATACAATGAGCAGTTCTTC.

The rearrangement uses TRBV6-1 and TRBJ1-6, with no clear D. CDR3 length: 14 residues. Germline CDR1 MNHNS, CDR2 SASEGT. V gave up 10 bases and J gave up 7 bases, with 17 bases separating them. CDR3 nucleotide sequence: TGTGCCACCGACCCTCAAAACGGGAATTCACCCCTCCACTTT. It yields the protein CATDPQNGNSPLHF.